What follows are 8 T cell receptor beta chains derived from one specimen sequenced in a study of blood T cells in healthy people across ages. Using a J-beta primer mix together with a sample-barcoded 5' primer, a second PCR was run for about 6 to 12 cycles. In TCRdb, the 5' RACE reads were re-called with MiXCR into one record per CDR3 protein. The top ten hold roughly 3.7% of the sample, which has approximately 1.5 million distinct CDR3 sequences, under 55% seen once. Sequencing input: blood. The origin of the receptors is a woman aged 18-29 years in good health.

The CDR3 DNA follows: TGCAGTGCACACACGGGCCAGGGGGGATATGGCTACACCTTC. Protein sequence: CSAHTGQGGYGYTF. The chain carries TRBV20-1 and TRBJ1-2; 7 bases agree with TRBD1. The germline gives CDR1 DFQATT, CDR2 SNEGSKA (reference sequence). J lost 5 bases, V lost 6 bases, and 12 bases had no gene match. The CDR3 is 14 amino acids.

This sequence joins TRBV29-1 and TRBJ2-7, with D possibly matching TRBD2 (5 bases). V shed 7 bases and J shed 5 bases, with 24 bases lying between them. This CDR3 spans 15 amino acids. The germline V gene has CDR1 SQVTM and CDR2 ANQGSEA. The CDR3 nucleotides are TGCAGCGCCGAAGACGCGGGCGGCCCTCAAGACGAGCAGTACTTC. This encodes CSAEDAGGPQDEQYF.

This clonotype has just one count. The chain employs TRBV7-2 and TRBJ2-2; D perhaps matches TRBD2 (6 bases). CDR3 length: 14 residues. V dropped 2 bases and J dropped 6 bases, with 10 bases sitting between them. Looked up from germline, CDR1 is SGHTA and CDR2 is FQGNSA. As DNA, the CDR3 is TGTGCCAGCAGCTTAACTAGCTTTCCCGGGGAGCTGTTTTTT. Amino acids: CASSLTSFPGELFF.

The chain couples TRBV20-1 to TRBJ2-7, with D maybe TRBD1 (6 bases). Trimming took 5 bases from V and 2 from J, leaving 10 bases between them. The length of the CDR3 is 12 residues. Germline V gives CDR1 DFQATT, CDR2 SNEGSKA (reference sequence). The CDR3: CSAPDSAYEQYF. The CDR3 DNA reads as TGCAGTGCTCCGGACAGCGCCTACGAGCAGTACTTC.

This chain connects TRBV24-1 to TRBJ2-1, with 9 positions matching TRBD2. Germline values: CDR1 KGHDR, CDR2 SFDVKD. The CDR3 length is 16 residues. Unmatched junction bases numbered 4, after V lost 1 base and J lost 4 bases. The CDR3 sequence is CATSDFGAGGYNEQFF. In DNA, the CDR3 is TGTGCCACCAGTGATTTCGGAGCGGGGGGATACAATGAGCAGTTCTTC.

This clonotype was counted at least ten times. This rearrangement joins TRBV11-2 to TRBJ2-3, with 11 bases aligning to TRBD2. Trimming removed 5 bases from V and 1 base from J; junction bases left unmatched: 2. The CDR3 totals 15 residues. The germline gives CDR1 SGHAT, CDR2 FQNNGV. DNA of the CDR3: TGTGCCAGCAGCAAGGGACTAGCGGGCACAGATACGCAGTATTTT. Residues: CASSKGLAGTDTQYF.

This clonotype has a handful of counts. The rearrangement links TRBV30 to TRBJ2-3; D gene uncertain. V was pared by 3 bases and J by 0 bases, with 13 bases between. Germline loops: CDR1 GTSNPN, CDR2 SVGIG (reference sequence). CDR3 size: 15 residues. CDR3 residues: CAWRGSAWSTDTQYF. The CDR3 nucleotides read TGTGCCTGGAGAGGGTCGGCGTGGAGCACAGATACGCAGTATTTT. Filled out from reference TRBV30 and TRBJ2-3, the complete variable domain reads SQTIHQWPATLVQPVGSPLSLECTVEGTSNPNLYWYRQAAGRGLQLLFYSVGIGQISSEVPQNLSASRPQDRQFILSSKKLLLSDSGFYLCAWRGSAWSTDTQYFGPGTRLTVL.

The genes are TRBV11-2 and TRBJ2-3; 8 bases are a match to TRBD1. The trim removed 2 bases at V and 5 bases at J, leaving 9 bases unmatched. The CDR3 runs 16 residues. Per the germline V gene, CDR1 is SGHAT and CDR2 is FQNNGV. The CDR3 protein is CASSLIGTGPLDTQYF. The CDR3 nucleotides are TGTGCCAGCAGCTTAATTGGGACAGGCCCATTAGATACGCAGTATTTT.